The sequence of this T cell receptor (beta chain) was determined in a study of cytomegalovirus exposure and HLA in healthy donors. Here immunoSEQ multiplex PCR was the method, and the copy in TCRdb shows in-frame clones only, minus some. The table has around 60,000 clones, 85% to 95% seen once; the top ten hold approximately 5%. The CDR3 runs 14 residues. The V end was cut by 6 bases, the J end by 4 bases, with 15 bases between. Germline V CDR1 and CDR2: MNHNS, SASEGT. This clonotype was obtained from a woman aged 18-35 years in good health and CMV-seropositive. The chain joins TRBV6-1 to TRBJ1-1, with a weak D call TRBD1 (5 bases). The sequencing input was PBMCs. CDR3 in DNA: TGTGCCAGCAGCGGTGCAGGGTTAACCACTGAAGCTTTCTTT. Translation: CASSGAGLTTEAFF.